The entry below gives a single T cell receptor beta chain sequence along with its context. The specificity of this receptor is unknown. No base quality information exists; no much larger clone differs at one position. From cysteine to phenylalanine, the CDR3 is 13 amino acids long. Only the CDR3 DNA is retained, 39 bases long and in frame from the first base. CDR1 is given as PRHDT and CDR2 as FYEKMQ, both from the germline V gene (reference sequence). Deletion took 5 bases off V and 0 bases off J, with a span of 8 bases between the germline ends. This sample was taken from a study of T cell responses to AZD1222 COVID-19 vaccine (dated by TCRdb to the early 2020s). Broadly, across the study: A total of 233 trial participants underwent TCR sequencing, of whom some 200 had received two doses of AZD1222 and some 25 had received two doses of the MenACWY control vaccine. Trial participants were enrolled by age into subgroups of 18-55, 56-69 and 70-plus years, and about 150, 27 and 61 TCR-sequenced participants, respectively, were included in these subgroups.

What the authors observed across the whole study: Conclusions about previously exposed vaccinees are limited, since just six AZD1222 recipients were seropositive for SARS-CoV-2 at baseline. Participants were mostly white British, with more females than males. The authors suggested clonal diversity may have been underestimated. The 56-69-year group was small, and its depth increase did not reach significance, likely because of low power. Because no day 14 peak-response samples were available, the repertoires could be characterized only after the peak T cell response. After two AZD1222 doses, spike-specific TCR breadth and depth were significantly higher than at day 0 and than in MenACWY recipients. The whole spike protein was spanned by vaccine-associated CD4 TCRs, and dominant responses were seen in regions 160-218 and 743-854. Reportedly, almost half of the unique spike-specific TCRs recognized epitopes lying outside the regions that are mutated in the B.1.351 and B.1.1.7 variants.

Interpreted using the paper, the time point label stands for: about 28 days (+/-7) after the second vaccine dose. AZD1222 recipients given second doses at about 4 weeks or at about 12 weeks were pooled, since spike-specific TCR depth and breadth were not found to differ between the two schedules. Vaccinee samples came from UK trials COV001 and COV002, including a single-blind randomized controlled phase 2/3 trial of AZD1222 (ChAdOx1 nCoV-19) in healthy adults. Trial participant PBMC samples were collected at day 0 and day 28 after the second dose for TCRbeta chain sequencing. The CDR3 regions of human TCRbeta chains were analyzed by immunosequencing. Per the authors' processing: Repertoire TCRs were matched against a reference library of SARS-CoV-2-specific TCRs generated with the MIRA antigen-specificity platform. Breadth meant the fraction of unique TCRs that were SARS-CoV-2-associated, whereas depth meant the fraction of total T cells that were SARS-CoV-2-associated. Using the MIRA data, each spike-specific TCR was assigned both to the spike region to which the TCR was reactive and to a CD4 or CD8 class. Log10-transformed breadth and depth values were compared by one-way ANOVA with Sidak's multiple comparisons tests. Held by TCRdb, this immuneACCESS table contains in-frame sequences only and omits some clones. Under half of the omission traces to an unresolved V gene where checked; the cause of the rest is unknown. That table supplies the V and J calls and clone size; D and trimming were determined from the DNA. For this sample the table gives under 20,000 clones, of which about three quarters were detected only once. Jointly, the top ten make up around 14% of the sample.

Sequencing was performed on peripheral blood, taken 28 days after the second AZD1222 dose. The TCR was taken from an adult who received the AZD1222 COVID-19 vaccine. Recombination connected TRBV13 to TRBJ2-7, with a weak D call of TRBD1 (5 bases match). The CDR3 protein is CASSQGRSYEQYF. The nucleotide sequence is TGTGCCAGCAGCCAGGGTCGCTCCTACGAGCAGTACTTC.